Listed here are 21 T cell receptor beta chains from one sample, sequenced in a study of blood T cell repertoires in COVID-19. Clones were read by immunoSEQ multiplex PCR, and TCRdb kept only the in-frame ones, dropping some. The sample lists some 65,000 clones; roughly 74% were seen once. The material sequenced was peripheral blood. These receptors were taken from a woman older than 75 with acute or convalescent COVID-19.

The chain combines TRBV28 with TRBJ2-7; D might be TRBD1 (6 bases). The germline CDR1 and CDR2 sequences are MDHEN and SYDVKM. Deletions cut 4 bases from V and 5 bases from J, with 24 bases between. The CDR3 spans 17 residues. In nucleotides, the CDR3 is TGTGCCAGCAGTTCAATGCAGGGGTGGCGTACCCGTGACGAGCAGTACTTC. It is translated as CASSSMQGWRTRDEQYF.

This CDR3 is CASSFGTGSTDTQYF. Written as DNA, the CDR3 is TGTGCCAGTTCTTTTGGGACAGGGAGCACAGATACGCAGTATTTT. The V call is TRBV2, the J call TRBJ2-3; TRBD1 aligns across 9 bases. Looked up from germline, CDR1 is SNHLY and CDR2 is FYNNEI. The CDR3 loop spans 15 amino acids. The trim removed 9 bases at V and 0 bases at J, leaving 7 bases unmatched.

This clone was counted between two and nine times. The chain recombines TRBV18 with TRBJ2-7; 10 positions agree with TRBD1. This CDR3 has 15 amino acids. V trimming: 6 bases; J trimming: 3 bases; junction bases outside the gene matches: 8. Germline V gene sequence: CDR1 KGHSH, CDR2 LQKENI. The CDR3 region is CASSPGTGVYYEQYF. Written as DNA, the CDR3 is TGTGCCAGCTCTCCCGGGACAGGGGTATACTACGAGCAGTACTTC.

V gene TRBV14 combines with J gene TRBJ2-3; 11 bases are a match to TRBD2. Germline CDR1 and CDR2: SGHDN and FVKESK. The CDR3 runs to 15 residues. V lost 4 bases and J lost 5; bases outside the gene matches: 5. The CDR3 nucleotides read TGTGCCAGCAGCCCACTGACTAGCGGGAAAGATACGCAGTATTTT. As protein: CASSPLTSGKDTQYF.

This chain connects TRBV10-3 to TRBJ2-3; TRBD2 agrees at 7 bases. The V segment lost 10 bases and the J segment 1 base; nucleotides outside the gene matches: 14. This CDR3 is 16 amino acids long. The V gene's germline CDR1 is ENHRY and CDR2 SYGVKD. The CDR3 nucleotides read TGTGCCACCTCACGCGGGGGTAGCGGCGGCACAGATACGCAGTATTTT. As protein: CATSRGGSGGTDTQYF.

The rearrangement links TRBV19 to TRBJ1-1; a weak D match, TRBD1 (6 bases). This CDR3 comprises 14 residues. V was cut by 8 bases and J by 0 bases, with 13 bases left in between. Germline values: CDR1 LNHDA, CDR2 SQIVND (reference sequence). The CDR3 reads CASGEGDLNTEAFF. The CDR3 nucleotides read TGTGCCAGTGGGGAGGGGGACCTGAACACTGAAGCTTTCTTT.

The V and J genes are TRBV19 and TRBJ2-7; 8 positions match TRBD1. CDR1 is LNHDA, CDR2 SQIVND, per germline (reference sequence). The trim removed 5 bases at V and 1 base at J, leaving 7 bases unmatched. CDR3 length: 15 amino acids. For the CDR3, the DNA is TGTGCCAGTAGTTCCCCGACAGGGGCTTCCTACGAGCAGTACTTC. It is translated as CASSSPTGASYEQYF. The variable domain in full, with the rest retrieved from reference TRBV19 and TRBJ2-7, is DGGITQSPKYLFRKEGQNVTLSCEQNLNHDAMYWYRQDPGQGLRLIYYSQIVNDFQKGDIAEGYSVSREKKESFPLTVTSAQKNPTAFYLCASSSPTGASYEQYFGPGTRLTVT.

The rearrangement joins TRBV19 to TRBJ2-7, with D maybe TRBD1 (6 bases). The CDR3 sequence is 16 residues long. Between the trimmed V and J ends, which lost 3 bases and 1 base, there was a span of 16 bases. Germline V lookup: CDR1 LNHDA, CDR2 SQIVND (reference sequence). The chain's CDR3 is CASSISQGYSSYEQYF. As DNA, the CDR3 is TGTGCCAGTAGTATCTCTCAGGGGTATTCATCCTACGAGCAGTACTTC. Variable domain in full (rest from reference TRBV19 and TRBJ2-7): DGGITQSPKYLFRKEGQNVTLSCEQNLNHDAMYWYRQDPGQGLRLIYYSQIVNDFQKGDIAEGYSVSREKKESFPLTVTSAQKNPTAFYLCASSISQGYSSYEQYFGPGTRLTVT.

The chain links TRBV5-1 to TRBJ2-1; D may be TRBD2 (5 bases). Deletions cut 3 bases from V and 0 bases from J, with 10 bases between. The CDR3 contains 15 residues. The V gene's germline CDR1 is SGHRS and CDR2 YFSETQ. CDR3 sequence reads: CASSSDSPSYNEQFF. In nucleotides, the CDR3 is TGCGCCAGCAGCTCGGACTCACCCTCCTACAATGAGCAGTTCTTC.

The V gene is TRBV27, the J gene TRBJ1-3, with 8 positions matching TRBD1. This CDR3 has 14 residues. The V and J ends lost 5 bases and 3 bases, in that order; junction bases with no gene match: 3. Germline V gives CDR1 MNHEY, CDR2 SMNVEV (reference sequence). The CDR3 DNA follows: TGTGCCAGCAGTCGACAGGGGAGTGGAAACACCATATATTTT. Translation gives CASSRQGSGNTIYF.

The genes are TRBV6-4 and TRBJ2-1; 8 nucleotides line up with TRBD1. The CDR3 covers 15 residues. The trim removed 5 bases at V and 6 bases at J, leaving 9 bases unmatched. Germline CDR1 reads MRHNA; CDR2 reads SNTAGT. The CDR3 loop is CASSFQGAVGNEQFF. CDR3 sequence (DNA): TGTGCCAGCAGTTTTCAGGGGGCGGTTGGCAATGAGCAGTTCTTC.

The chain has TRBV6-5 and TRBJ1-2, with D perhaps matching TRBD1 (6 bases). The CDR3 is 13 amino acids. With 9 bases removed from V and 0 bases from J, the gap between germline ends came to 11 bases. Germline V gene data show CDR1 as MNHEY and CDR2 as SVGAGI. This chain's CDR3 is CASSRQANYGYTF. The CDR3 nucleotides read TGTGCCAGTAGTCGACAGGCTAACTATGGCTACACCTTC.

The genes are TRBV5-1 and TRBJ2-2; TRBD2 agrees at 7 bases. CDR1 is SGHRS, CDR2 YFSETQ, per germline. This CDR3 region has 14 residues. Trimming cost V 3 bases and J 6 bases; bases outside gene matches: 5. CDR3 region: CASSSDGRPGELFF. The CDR3 DNA reads TGCGCCAGCAGCTCCGACGGGAGGCCCGGGGAGCTGTTTTTT. The variable domain in full, with the rest retrieved from reference TRBV5-1 and TRBJ2-2, is KAGVTQTPRYLIKTRGQQVTLSCSPISGHRSVSWYQQTPGQGLQFLFEYFSETQRNKGNFPGRFSGRQFSNSRSEMNVSTLELGDSALYLCASSSDGRPGELFFGEGSRLTVL.

This rearrangement joins TRBV18 to TRBJ2-7; 7 bases line up with TRBD1. V dropped 2 bases and J dropped 2; count of bases not matched to a gene: 3. The V gene's germline CDR1 is KGHSH and CDR2 LQKENI. The CDR3 sequence is 14 residues long. In nucleotides, the CDR3 is TGTGCCAGCTCACCATCCGACAGGGCCTACGAGCAGTACTTC. Encoded protein: CASSPSDRAYEQYF.

With regard to this clone: Sequence at one end of the junction differs from germline and may be a read error. V is TRBV7-2 and J is TRBJ1-1; TRBD1 matches at 11 bases. Germline CDR1 is SGHTA and CDR2 is FQGNSA. CDR3 length equals 15 residues. CDR3 sequence reads: CASSLGPGQGGAVLF. CDR3 nucleotide sequence: TGTGCCAGCAGCTTAGGTCCGGGACAGGGGGGGGCAGTTCTCTTT.

This clone was seen a single time. V gene TRBV4-3 combines with J gene TRBJ2-7; D not resolved. V was trimmed by 2 bases and J by 1 base, leaving 12 bases between them. The germline CDR1 and CDR2 sequences are LGHNA and YSLEER. The CDR3 length is 15 residues. The CDR3 sequence is CASSQQPQSSYEQYF. Here the CDR3 DNA reads TGCGCCAGCAGCCAACAACCTCAGTCGTCCTACGAGCAGTACTTC.

This chain joins TRBV6-5 and TRBJ1-1; 7 bases line up with TRBD1. V dropped 4 bases and J dropped 4; count of bases not matched to a gene: 6. The CDR3 sequence is 14 residues long. Germline V gives CDR1 MNHEY, CDR2 SVGAGI. For the CDR3, the DNA is TGTGCCAGCAGTTCCGCAGACAGGGTCACTGAAGCTTTCTTT. Protein: CASSSADRVTEAFF.

This clone was observed a single time. The chain uses TRBV19 and TRBJ2-4; D may be TRBD2 (6 bases). CDR3 length equals 17 residues. V shed 5 bases and J shed 0 bases, with 17 bases lying between them. Germline values: CDR1 LNHDA, CDR2 SQIVND (reference sequence). Written as DNA, the CDR3 is TGTGCCAGTAGTCCACGGGACTTTGGGATAGCCAAAAACATTCAGTACTTC. The encoded protein is CASSPRDFGIAKNIQYF.

The rearrangement uses TRBV19 and TRBJ1-1, with TRBD1 as a possible D gene (5 bases). The germline gives CDR1 LNHDA, CDR2 SQIVND (reference sequence). The CDR3 is 15 residues long. V was cut by 2 bases and J by 0 bases, with 10 bases left in between. CDR3 nucleotides: TGTGCCAGTAGTATACCAAGGGGCATGAACACTGAAGCTTTCTTT. It encodes CASSIPRGMNTEAFF.

Details on this clone: With a much larger clone just one base away, this may be a read error. Other nucleotide sequences in the sample specify the same CDR3. The chain has TRBV5-1 and TRBJ1-1; possibly TRBD1 for D (6 bases). Germline V gene sequence: CDR1 SGHRS, CDR2 YFSETQ. This CDR3 has 17 residues. Trimming stripped 3 bases from V and 3 bases from J, with 21 bases between. The CDR3 reads CASSWPGAGAGDTEAFF. The DNA for the CDR3 is TGCGCCAGCAGCTGGCCGGGGGCAGGGGCGGGGGACACTGAAGCTTTCTTT.

The V gene is TRBV5-1, the J gene TRBJ2-7; 9 nucleotides agree with TRBD1. Germline assignment: CDR1 SGHRS and CDR2 YFSETQ. Germline trimming cut 2 bases from V and 2 bases from J; bases unmatched to any gene: 2. The CDR3 consists of 14 residues. The CDR3 DNA is TGCGCCAGCAGCTTAACAGGGGGCGCCTACGAGCAGTACTTC. Translating gives CASSLTGGAYEQYF. Combining the CDR3 with reference TRBV5-1 and TRBJ2-7 gives the whole variable domain KAGVTQTPRYLIKTRGQQVTLSCSPISGHRSVSWYQQTPGQGLQFLFEYFSETQRNKGNFPGRFSGRQFSNSRSEMNVSTLELGDSALYLCASSLTGGAYEQYFGPGTRLTVT.